This TCR beta chain is drawn from a study of technical replicates of blood from a handful of donors. Only in-frame clones appear in the TCRdb table, and some are missing; sequencing was by immunoSEQ multiplex PCR. In the table there are over 50,000 clones, more than 85% of which are singletons. This CDR3 has 14 residues. Germline loops: CDR1 KGHSH, CDR2 LQKENI. J gave up 5 bases and V 6 bases, and 5 bases lay outside the gene matches. The TCR comes from a human donor in good health. Some clones in this sample may be carry-over from other donors' samples. The source material was PBMCs. The chain couples TRBV18 to TRBJ2-7; 12 nucleotides agree with TRBD1. The CDR3 loop is CASSRGQGANEQYF. The DNA for the CDR3 is TGTGCCAGCTCCCGGGGACAGGGGGCAAACGAGCAGTACTTC.